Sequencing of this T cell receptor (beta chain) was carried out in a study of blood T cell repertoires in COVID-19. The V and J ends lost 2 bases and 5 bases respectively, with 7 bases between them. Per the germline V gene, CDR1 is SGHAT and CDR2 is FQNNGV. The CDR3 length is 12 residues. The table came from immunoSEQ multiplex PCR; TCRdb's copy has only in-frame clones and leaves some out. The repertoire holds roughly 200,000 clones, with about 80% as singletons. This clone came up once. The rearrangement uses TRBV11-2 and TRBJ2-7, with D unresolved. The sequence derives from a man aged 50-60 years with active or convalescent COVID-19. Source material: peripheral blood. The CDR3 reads CASSLWADEQYF. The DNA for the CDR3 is TGTGCCAGCAGCTTATGGGCTGACGAGCAGTACTTC.